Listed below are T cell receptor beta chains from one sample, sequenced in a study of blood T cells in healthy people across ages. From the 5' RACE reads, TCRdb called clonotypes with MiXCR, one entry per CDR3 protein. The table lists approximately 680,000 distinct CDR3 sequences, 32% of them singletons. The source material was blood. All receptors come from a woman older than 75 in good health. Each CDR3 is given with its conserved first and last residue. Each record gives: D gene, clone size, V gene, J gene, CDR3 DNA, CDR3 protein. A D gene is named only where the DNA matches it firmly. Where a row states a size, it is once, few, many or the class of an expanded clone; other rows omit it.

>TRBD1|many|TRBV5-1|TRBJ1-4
TGCGCCAGCAGCTACTTATACAGGGGTAGCGAAAAACTGTTTTTT
CASSYLYRGSEKLFF
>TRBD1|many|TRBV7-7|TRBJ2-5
TGTGCTAGCAGCTTCGGGACAGCTCAAGAGACCCAGTACTTC
CASSFGTAQETQYF
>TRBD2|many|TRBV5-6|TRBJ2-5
TGTGCCAGCAGCATGGGACTAGCGGGGGGGCCTTCCCAAGAGACCCAGTACTTC
CASSMGLAGGPSQETQYF
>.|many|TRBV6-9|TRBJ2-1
TGTGCCAGCAGTTATCCGGCCTACAATGAGCAGTTCTTC
CASSYPAYNEQFF
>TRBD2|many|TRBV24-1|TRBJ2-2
TGTGCCACCAGTGACCCTAGCGGGGGGGCCGGGGAGCTGTTTTTT
CATSDPSGGAGELFF
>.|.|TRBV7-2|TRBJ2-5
TGTGCCAGCAGCTTACGGGGGCCCGGGGCGGGGCAAGAGACCCAGTACTTC
CASSLRGPGAGQETQYF
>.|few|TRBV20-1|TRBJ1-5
TGCAGTGCTAGAGTTAGTGGCAGGGAGTTCAATCAGCCCCAGCATTTT
CSARVSGREFNQPQHF
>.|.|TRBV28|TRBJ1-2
TGTGCCAGCGGGTCCGTTGTCGGGTTCGGCTACACCTTC
CASGSVVGFGYTF
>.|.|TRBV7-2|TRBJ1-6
TGTGCCAGCAGCTACCTTCGGGTGAATTCACCCCTCCACTTT
CASSYLRVNSPLHF
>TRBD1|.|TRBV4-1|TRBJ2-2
TGCGCCAGCAGCCTTGCTGGGACAGGGGGCCTCACCGGGGAGCTGTTTTTT
CASSLAGTGGLTGELFF
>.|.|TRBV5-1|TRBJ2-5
TGCGCCAGCAGCTCCGGGACCCCAAAAGAGACCCAGTACTTC
CASSSGTPKETQYF
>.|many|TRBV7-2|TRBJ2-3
TGTGCCAGCAGCTTAGTTCCAGGGGCCACAGATACGCAGTATTTT
CASSLVPGATDTQYF
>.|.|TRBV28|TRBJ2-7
TGTGCCAGCAGTGATCAGGTTGTTGGCGAGCAGTACTTC
CASSDQVVGEQYF
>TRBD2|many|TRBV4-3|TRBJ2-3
TGCGCCAGCAGCCTGGGTGGGCCGGGGGGTACCTCAGATACGCAGTATTTT
CASSLGGPGGTSDTQYF
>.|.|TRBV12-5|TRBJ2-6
TGTGCTAGTGGACCGCTTTTCACCAATGGGGCCAACGTCCTGACTTTC
CASGPLFTNGANVLTF
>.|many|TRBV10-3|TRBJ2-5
TGTGCCATCAGTGAGTCGGGGGTCCTCGGAGGAGAGACCCAGTACTTC
CAISESGVLGGETQYF
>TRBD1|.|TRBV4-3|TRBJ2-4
TGCACCAGCAGCCAAGATAAGGGGGCTGACGGAAACATTCAGTACTTC
CTSSQDKGADGNIQYF
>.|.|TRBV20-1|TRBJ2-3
TGCAGTGCTGCCCGGGCCAGGGTCGAGGGGTGGGATACGCAGTATTTT
CSAARARVEGWDTQYF
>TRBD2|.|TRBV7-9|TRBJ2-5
TGTGCCAGCAGCTTAGCCCCCAGCGGGAGGGAAGAGACCCAGTACTTC
CASSLAPSGREETQYF
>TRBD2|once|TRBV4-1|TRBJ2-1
TGCGCCAGCAGCCTACGCCCTAGCGGGGGGCAGGATGAGCAGTTCTTC
CASSLRPSGGQDEQFF
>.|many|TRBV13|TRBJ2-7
TGTGCCAGCAGCTTAGGGGGCAGGTCCTTCTACGAGCAGTACTTC
CASSLGGRSFYEQYF
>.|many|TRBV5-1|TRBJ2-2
TGCGCCAGCAGTCCCCTAGGAGCGTCGAACACCGGGGAGCTGTTTTTT
CASSPLGASNTGELFF
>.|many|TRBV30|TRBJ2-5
TGTGCCTGGAGCGGTGGGGCAGAGACCCAGTACTTC
CAWSGGAETQYF
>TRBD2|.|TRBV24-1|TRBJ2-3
TGTGCCACCAGTGAGGTACTAGCGGGGAACCCCACAGATACGCAGTATTTT
CATSEVLAGNPTDTQYF
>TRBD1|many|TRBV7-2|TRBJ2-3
TGTGCCAGCAGCTCACCCCCGGGACAGGGTAGCGCAGATACGCAGTATTTT
CASSSPPGQGSADTQYF
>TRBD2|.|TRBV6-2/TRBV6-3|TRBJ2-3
TGTGCCAGCAGTTACGAGGCTAGCGGGAGGACAGATACGCAGTATTTT
CASSYEASGRTDTQYF
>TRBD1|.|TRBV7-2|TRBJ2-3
TGTGCCAGCAGCTTGGGTTGGACAGGGGCAGGTGATACGCAGTATTTT
CASSLGWTGAGDTQYF
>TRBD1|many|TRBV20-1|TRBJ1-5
TGCAGTGCTCCGGGACAGGGGTCCCCGTATAGCAATCAGCCCCAGCATTTT
CSAPGQGSPYSNQPQHF
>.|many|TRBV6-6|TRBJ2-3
TGTGCCAGCAGGGCCACAGATACGCAGTATTTT
CASRATDTQYF
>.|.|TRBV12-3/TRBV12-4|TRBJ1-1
TGTGCCAGCAGTTTTCCCCCCCGAGGGACTGAAGCTTTCTTT
CASSFPPRGTEAFF
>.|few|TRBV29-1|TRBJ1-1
TGCAGCGTTGTCGGGACAAGGAACACTGAAGCTTTCTTT
CSVVGTRNTEAFF